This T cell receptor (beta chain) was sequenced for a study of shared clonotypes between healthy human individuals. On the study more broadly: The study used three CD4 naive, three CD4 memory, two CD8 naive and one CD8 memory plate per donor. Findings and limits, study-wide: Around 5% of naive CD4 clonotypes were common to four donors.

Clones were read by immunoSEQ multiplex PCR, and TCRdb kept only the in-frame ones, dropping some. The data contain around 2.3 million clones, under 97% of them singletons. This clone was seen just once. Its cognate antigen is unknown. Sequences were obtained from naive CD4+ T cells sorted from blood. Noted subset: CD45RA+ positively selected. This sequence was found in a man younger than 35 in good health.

The CDR3 DNA follows: TGTGCCAGTAGTTTGAAGACAGGAGGGTTCTTCACAGATACGCAGTATTTT. It is translated as CASSLKTGGFFTDTQYF. V usage is TRBV19 and J usage is TRBJ2-3; D may match TRBD1 or TRBD2 (6 bases each). There are 17 residues in the CDR3. CDR1 is LNHDA and CDR2 is SQIVND in the germline V gene (reference sequence). Deletions cut 5 bases from V and 2 bases from J, with 20 bases between.